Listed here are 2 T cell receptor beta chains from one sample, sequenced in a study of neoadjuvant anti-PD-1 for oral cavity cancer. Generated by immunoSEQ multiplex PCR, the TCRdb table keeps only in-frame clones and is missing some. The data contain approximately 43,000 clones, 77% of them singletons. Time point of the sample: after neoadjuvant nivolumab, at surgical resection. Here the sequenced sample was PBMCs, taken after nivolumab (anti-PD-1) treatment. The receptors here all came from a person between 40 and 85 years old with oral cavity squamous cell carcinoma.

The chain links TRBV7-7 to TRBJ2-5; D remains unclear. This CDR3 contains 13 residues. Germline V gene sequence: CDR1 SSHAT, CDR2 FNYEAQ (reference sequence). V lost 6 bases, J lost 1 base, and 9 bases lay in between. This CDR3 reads CASSSRVQETQYF. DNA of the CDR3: TGTGCCAGCAGTTCCCGGGTCCAAGAGACCCAGTACTTC.

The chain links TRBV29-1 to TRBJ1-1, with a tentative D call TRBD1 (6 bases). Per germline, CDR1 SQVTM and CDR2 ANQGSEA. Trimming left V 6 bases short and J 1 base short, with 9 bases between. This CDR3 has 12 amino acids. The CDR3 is CSVKGGNTEAFF. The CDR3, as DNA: TGCAGCGTAAAGGGGGGGAACACTGAAGCTTTCTTT.